The 4 T cell receptor beta chains reported below all come from one sample, sequenced in a study of CD8 T cells in ankylosing spondylitis. Each CDR3 protein gets one entry after TCRdb re-called the 5' RACE reads with MiXCR. The sample yields around 140,000 distinct CDR3 sequences, approximately 10% seen once. The sequenced material came from blood, either unsorted or a sorted T cell fraction (not recorded which). The receptors here all came from a female donor with ankylosing spondylitis or in good health (not recorded which).

This clonotype was recorded many times. The rearrangement joins TRBV6-2 or TRBV6-3 to TRBJ2-2, with TRBD1 matching over 9 bases. The germline gives CDR1 MNHEY, CDR2 SVGEGT. Germline trimming cut 8 bases from V and 7 bases from J; bases unmatched to any gene: 5. The CDR3 extends over 13 amino acids. CDR3 amino acids: CASGQGNIGELFF. The CDR3 DNA follows: TGTGCCAGCGGACAGGGGAATATCGGGGAGCTGTTTTTT.

This clonotype appeared a few times. V gene TRBV30 combines with J gene TRBJ1-2; 8 bases line up with TRBD1. V lost 4 bases and J lost 7; bases outside the gene matches: 8. Germline-derived CDR1 and CDR2 are GTSNPN and SVGIG (reference sequence). This CDR3 comprises 13 residues. The CDR3 coding sequence is TGTGCCTGGACAGTGCCAGGGGGCATTGGCTACACCTTC. Translation: CAWTVPGGIGYTF.

This clonotype was counted ten times or more. The CDR3 does not end in the conserved phenylalanine or tryptophan, so this is likely a read error. The limits of the CDR3 on the DNA are not certain, so only TCRdb's listed CDR3 is given. The chain combines TRBV6-5 with TRBJ1-5; the D call TRBD1 from the table was never checked on the DNA. The CDR3 length equals 9 residues, ends included. Germline V lookup: CDR1 MNHEY, CDR2 SVGAGI. The CDR3 region is CASSSPRGG.

This clonotype has only a few counts. The chain employs TRBV7-9 and TRBJ2-7; D gene ambiguous. Germline CDR1 reads SEHNR; CDR2 reads FQNEAQ (reference sequence). V lost 1 base, J lost 2 bases, and 6 bases lay in between. The CDR3 spans 13 residues. CDR3 sequence (DNA): TGTGCCAGCAGCTTAGTTAGCACCTACGAGCAGTACTTC. This encodes CASSLVSTYEQYF. The whole variable domain, remainder taken from reference TRBV7-9 and TRBJ2-7, is DTGVSQNPRHKITKRGQNVTFRCDPISEHNRLYWYRQTLGQGPEFLTYFQNEAQLEKSRLLSDRFSAERPKGSFSTLEIQRTEQGDSAMYLCASSLVSTYEQYFGPGTRLTVT.